This T cell receptor (beta chain) was found in a study of T cells after yellow fever vaccination. Study observations and caveats: Reappearing after the booster were most of the clones from primary vaccination (around 95% CD4, 85% to 90% CD8). The secondary response showed a weaker magnitude and a faster peak, day 5 versus 15. Some clonotypes were seen in both the CD4 and the CD8 compartments. These made up a small share and likely arose from convergent recombination.

Template-switching 5'RACE yielded the TCR cDNA; a universal primer site and UMIs were added in the process. TCRdb independently ran MiXCR on the 5' RACE reads; one entry per CDR3 protein. The table records 250,000 or so distinct CDR3 sequences, 3.6% of them present only once. This clonotype appeared many times. Its antigen is undetermined. V gave up 7 bases and J gave up 1 base, with 7 bases separating them. CDR3 length: 11 amino acids. Germline CDR1 SQVTM, CDR2 ANQGSEA. This chain connects TRBV29-1 to TRBJ1-1; TRBD1 might be the D (5 bases). Sequencing used PBMCs, obtained 15 days after the yellow fever booster vaccination. The receptor was derived from a man between 18 and 35 years old who received the YFV17D yellow fever vaccine. CDR3 loop: CSGQRNTEAFF. The CDR3 DNA is TGCAGCGGACAGAGGAACACTGAAGCTTTCTTT. Filled out from reference TRBV29-1 and TRBJ1-1, the complete variable domain reads SAVISQKPSRDICQRGTSLTIQCQVDSQVTMMFWYRQQPGQSLTLIATANQGSEATYESGFVIDKFPISRPNLTFSTLTVSNMSPEDSSIYLCSGQRNTEAFFGQGTRLTVV.